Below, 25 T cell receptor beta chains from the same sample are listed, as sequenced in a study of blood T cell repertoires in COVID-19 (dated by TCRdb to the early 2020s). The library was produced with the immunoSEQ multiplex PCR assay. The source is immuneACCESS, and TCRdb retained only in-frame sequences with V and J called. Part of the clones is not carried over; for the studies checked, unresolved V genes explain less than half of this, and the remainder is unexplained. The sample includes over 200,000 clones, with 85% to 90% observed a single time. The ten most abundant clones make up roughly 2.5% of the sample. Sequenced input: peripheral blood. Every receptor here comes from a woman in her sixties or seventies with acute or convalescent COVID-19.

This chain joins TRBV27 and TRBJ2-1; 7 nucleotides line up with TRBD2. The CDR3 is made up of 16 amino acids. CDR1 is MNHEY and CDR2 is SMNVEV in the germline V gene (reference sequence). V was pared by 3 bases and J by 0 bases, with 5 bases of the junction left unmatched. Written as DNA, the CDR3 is TGTGCCAGCAGTTTCCGACTAGCCTTCTCCTACAATGAGCAGTTCTTC. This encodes CASSFRLAFSYNEQFF.

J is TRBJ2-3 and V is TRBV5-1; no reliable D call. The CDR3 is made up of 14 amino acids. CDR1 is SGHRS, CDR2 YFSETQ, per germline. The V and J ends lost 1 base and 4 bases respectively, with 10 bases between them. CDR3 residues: CASSLSGRPDTQYF. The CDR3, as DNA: TGCGCCAGCAGCTTGTCGGGTCGCCCAGATACGCAGTATTTT. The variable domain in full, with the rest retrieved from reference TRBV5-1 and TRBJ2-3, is KAGVTQTPRYLIKTRGQQVTLSCSPISGHRSVSWYQQTPGQGLQFLFEYFSETQRNKGNFPGRFSGRQFSNSRSEMNVSTLELGDSALYLCASSLSGRPDTQYFGPGTRLTVL.

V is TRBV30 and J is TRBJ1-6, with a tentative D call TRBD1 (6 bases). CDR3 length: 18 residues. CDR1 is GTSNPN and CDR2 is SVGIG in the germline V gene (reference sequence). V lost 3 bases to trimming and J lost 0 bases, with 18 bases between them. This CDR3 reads CAWSDFWGPSSYNSPLHF. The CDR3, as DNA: TGTGCCTGGAGCGACTTTTGGGGGCCAAGCTCCTATAATTCACCCCTCCACTTT.

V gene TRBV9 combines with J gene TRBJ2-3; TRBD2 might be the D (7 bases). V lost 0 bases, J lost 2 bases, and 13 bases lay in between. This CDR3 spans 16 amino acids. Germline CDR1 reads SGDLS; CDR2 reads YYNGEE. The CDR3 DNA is TGTGCCAGCAGCGTAGGCGCGGGGGCCTACACAGATACGCAGTATTTT. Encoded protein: CASSVGAGAYTDTQYF. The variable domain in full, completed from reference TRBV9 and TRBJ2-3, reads DSGVTQTPKHLITATGQRVTLRCSPRSGDLSVYWYQQSLDQGLQFLIQYYNGEERAKGNILERFSAQQFPDLHSELNLSSLELGDSALYFCASSVGAGAYTDTQYFGPGTRLTVL.

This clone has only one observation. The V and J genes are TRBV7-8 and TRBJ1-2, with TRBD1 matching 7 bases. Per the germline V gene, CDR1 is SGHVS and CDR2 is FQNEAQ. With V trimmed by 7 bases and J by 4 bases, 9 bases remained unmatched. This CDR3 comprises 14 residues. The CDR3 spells CASTNSGTVYGYTF. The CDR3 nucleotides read TGTGCCAGCACCAATTCCGGGACAGTCTATGGCTACACCTTC.

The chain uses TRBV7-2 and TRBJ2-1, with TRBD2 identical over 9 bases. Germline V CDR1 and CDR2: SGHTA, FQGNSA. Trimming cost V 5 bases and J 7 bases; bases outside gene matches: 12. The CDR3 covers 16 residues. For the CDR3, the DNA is TGTGCCAGCAGCGATAATATAGCGGGAGAAGGGAATGAGCAGTTCTTC. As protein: CASSDNIAGEGNEQFF. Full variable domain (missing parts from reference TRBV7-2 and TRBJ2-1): GAGVSQSPSNKVTEKGKDVELRCDPISGHTALYWYRQSLGQGLEFLIYFQGNSAPDKSGLPSDRFSAERTGGSVSTLTIQRTQQEDSAVYLCASSDNIAGEGNEQFFGPGTRLTVL.

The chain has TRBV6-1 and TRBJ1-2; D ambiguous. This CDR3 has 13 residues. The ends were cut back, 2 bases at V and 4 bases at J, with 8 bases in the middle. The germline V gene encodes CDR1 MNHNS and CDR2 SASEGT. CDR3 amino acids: CASSETGIYGYTF. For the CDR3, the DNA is TGTGCCAGCAGTGAAACGGGAATCTATGGCTACACCTTC.

The CDR3 nucleotides read TGTGCCAGCTCACCACCGCCGGCAGGGCCTAGCACAGATACGCAGTATTTT. The encoded protein is CASSPPPAGPSTDTQYF. V is TRBV18 and J is TRBJ2-3, with TRBD1 as a possible D gene (5 bases). Germline V gene lookup returns CDR1 KGHSH and CDR2 LQKENI. V was trimmed by 0 bases and J by 0 bases, leaving 13 bases between them. The CDR3 has 17 amino acids.

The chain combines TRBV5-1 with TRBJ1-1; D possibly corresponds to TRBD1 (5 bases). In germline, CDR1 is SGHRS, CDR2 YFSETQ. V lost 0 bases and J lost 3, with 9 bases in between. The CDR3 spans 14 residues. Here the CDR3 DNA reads TGCGCCAGCAGCTTGGGGGTAGGGGACACTGAAGCTTTCTTT. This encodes CASSLGVGDTEAFF. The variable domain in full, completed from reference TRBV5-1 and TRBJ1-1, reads KAGVTQTPRYLIKTRGQQVTLSCSPISGHRSVSWYQQTPGQGLQFLFEYFSETQRNKGNFPGRFSGRQFSNSRSEMNVSTLELGDSALYLCASSLGVGDTEAFFGQGTRLTVV.

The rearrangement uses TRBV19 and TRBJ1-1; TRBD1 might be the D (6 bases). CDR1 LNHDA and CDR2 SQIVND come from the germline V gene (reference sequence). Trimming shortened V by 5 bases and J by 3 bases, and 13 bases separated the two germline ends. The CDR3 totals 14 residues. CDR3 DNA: TGTGCCAGTAGTCCGACTGACAGGTACACTGAAGCTTTCTTT. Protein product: CASSPTDRYTEAFF.

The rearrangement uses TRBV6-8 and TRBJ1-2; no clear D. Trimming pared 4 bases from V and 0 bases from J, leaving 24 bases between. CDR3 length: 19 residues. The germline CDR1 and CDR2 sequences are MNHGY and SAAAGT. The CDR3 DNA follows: TGTGCCAGCAGTTTCCCCTTCCGGGGTGTGGGCCGACCTAACTATGGCTACACCTTC. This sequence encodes CASSFPFRGVGRPNYGYTF.

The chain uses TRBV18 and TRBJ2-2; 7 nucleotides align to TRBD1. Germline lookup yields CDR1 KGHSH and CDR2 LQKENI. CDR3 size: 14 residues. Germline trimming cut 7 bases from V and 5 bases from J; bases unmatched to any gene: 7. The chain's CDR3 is CASFPGQRTGELFF. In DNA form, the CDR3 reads TGTGCCAGCTTTCCGGGACAGAGGACCGGGGAGCTGTTTTTT.

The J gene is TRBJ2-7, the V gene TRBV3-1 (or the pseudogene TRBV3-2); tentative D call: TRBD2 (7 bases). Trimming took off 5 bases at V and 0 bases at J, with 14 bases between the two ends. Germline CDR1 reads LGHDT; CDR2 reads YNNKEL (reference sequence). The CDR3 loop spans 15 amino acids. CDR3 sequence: CASSSGRGSSYEQYF. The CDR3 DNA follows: TGTGCCAGCAGCTCAGGGAGGGGGAGCTCCTACGAGCAGTACTTC.

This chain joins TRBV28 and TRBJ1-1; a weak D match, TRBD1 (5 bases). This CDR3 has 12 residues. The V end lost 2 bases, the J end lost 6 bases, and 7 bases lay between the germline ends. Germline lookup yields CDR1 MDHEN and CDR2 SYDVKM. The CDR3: CASSLLGPEAFF. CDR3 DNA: TGTGCCAGCAGTTTACTGGGGCCTGAAGCTTTCTTT.

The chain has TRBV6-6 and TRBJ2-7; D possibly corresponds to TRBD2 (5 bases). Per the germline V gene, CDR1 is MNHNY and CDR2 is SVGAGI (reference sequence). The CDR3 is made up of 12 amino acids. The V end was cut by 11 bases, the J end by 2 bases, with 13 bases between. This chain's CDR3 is CAGRGPAYEQYF. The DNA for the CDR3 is TGTGCCGGGAGAGGGCCCGCCTACGAGCAGTACTTC.

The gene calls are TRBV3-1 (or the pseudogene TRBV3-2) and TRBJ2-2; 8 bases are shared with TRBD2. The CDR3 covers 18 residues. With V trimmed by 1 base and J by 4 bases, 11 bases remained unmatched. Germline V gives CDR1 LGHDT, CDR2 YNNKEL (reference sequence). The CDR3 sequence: CASSQARRGGPGTGELFF. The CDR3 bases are TGTGCCAGCAGCCAAGCGAGACGGGGGGGGCCGGGCACCGGGGAGCTGTTTTTT.

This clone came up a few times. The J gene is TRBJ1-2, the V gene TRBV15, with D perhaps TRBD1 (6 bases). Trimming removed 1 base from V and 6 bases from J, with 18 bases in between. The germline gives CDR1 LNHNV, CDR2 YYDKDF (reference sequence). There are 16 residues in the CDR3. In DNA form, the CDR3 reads TGTGCCACCAGCAGAGCCGGGGCAGGGGTTGGGCATGGCTACACCTTC. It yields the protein CATSRAGAGVGHGYTF. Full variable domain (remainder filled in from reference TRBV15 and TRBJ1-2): DAMVIQNPRYQVTQFGKPVTLSCSQTLNHNVMYWYQQKSSQAPKLLFHYYDKDFNNEADTPDNFQSRRPNTSFCFLDIRSPGLGDTAMYLCATSRAGAGVGHGYTFGSGTRLTVV.

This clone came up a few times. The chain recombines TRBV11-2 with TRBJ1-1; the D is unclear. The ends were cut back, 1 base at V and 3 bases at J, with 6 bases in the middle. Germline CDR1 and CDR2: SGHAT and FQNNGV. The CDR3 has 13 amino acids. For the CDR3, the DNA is TGTGCCAGCAGCTTAGTGGGCTACACTGAAGCTTTCTTT. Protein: CASSLVGYTEAFF.

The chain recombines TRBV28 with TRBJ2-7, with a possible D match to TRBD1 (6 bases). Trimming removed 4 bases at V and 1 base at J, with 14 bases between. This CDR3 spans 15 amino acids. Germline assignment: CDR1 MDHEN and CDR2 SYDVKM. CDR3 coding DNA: TGTGCCAGCAGTTCCTACAGGGCTATATCCTACGAGCAGTACTTC. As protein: CASSSYRAISYEQYF.

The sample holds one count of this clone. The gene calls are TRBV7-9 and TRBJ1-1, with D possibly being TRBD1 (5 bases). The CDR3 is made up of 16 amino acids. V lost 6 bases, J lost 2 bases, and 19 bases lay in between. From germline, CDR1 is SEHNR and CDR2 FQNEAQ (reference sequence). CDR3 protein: CASRSSPGGGNTEAFF. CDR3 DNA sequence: TGTGCCAGCAGGTCCAGCCCCGGGGGTGGTAACACTGAAGCTTTCTTT.

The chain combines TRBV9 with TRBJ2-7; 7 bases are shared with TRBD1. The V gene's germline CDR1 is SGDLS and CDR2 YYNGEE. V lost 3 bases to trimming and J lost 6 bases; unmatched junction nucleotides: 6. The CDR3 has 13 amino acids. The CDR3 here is CASSARTGSEQYF. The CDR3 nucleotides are TGTGCCAGCAGCGCCCGGACAGGCTCCGAGCAGTACTTC.

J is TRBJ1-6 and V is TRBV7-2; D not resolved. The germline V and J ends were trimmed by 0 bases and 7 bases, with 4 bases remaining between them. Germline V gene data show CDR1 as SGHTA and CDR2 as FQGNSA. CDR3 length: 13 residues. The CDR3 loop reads CASSLALNSPLHF. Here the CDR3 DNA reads TGTGCCAGCAGCTTAGCGCTAAATTCACCCCTCCACTTT.

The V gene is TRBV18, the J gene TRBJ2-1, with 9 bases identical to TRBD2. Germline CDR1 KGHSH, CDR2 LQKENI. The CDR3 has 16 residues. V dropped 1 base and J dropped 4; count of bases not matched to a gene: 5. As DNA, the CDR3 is TGTGCCAGCTCACCACTTAAAGCGGGAGGATACAATGAGCAGTTCTTC. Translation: CASSPLKAGGYNEQFF.

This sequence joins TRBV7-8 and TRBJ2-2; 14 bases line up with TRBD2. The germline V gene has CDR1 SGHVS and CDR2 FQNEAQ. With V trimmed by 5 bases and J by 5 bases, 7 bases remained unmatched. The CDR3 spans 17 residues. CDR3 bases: TGTGCCAGCAGCCCGGGACTAGCGGGAGTATTTACCGGGGAGCTGTTTTTT. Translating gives CASSPGLAGVFTGELFF. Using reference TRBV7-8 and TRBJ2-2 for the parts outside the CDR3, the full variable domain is GAGVSQSPRYKVAKRGQDVALRCDPISGHVSLFWYQQALGQGPEFLTYFQNEAQLDKSGLPSDRFFAERPEGSVSTLKIQRTQQEDSAVYLCASSPGLAGVFTGELFFGEGSRLTVL.

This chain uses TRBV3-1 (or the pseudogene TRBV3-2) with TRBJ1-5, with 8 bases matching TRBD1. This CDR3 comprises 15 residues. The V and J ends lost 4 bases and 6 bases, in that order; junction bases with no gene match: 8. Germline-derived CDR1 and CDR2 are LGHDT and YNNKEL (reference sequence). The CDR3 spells CASSRKQGGGQPQHF. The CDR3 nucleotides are TGTGCCAGCAGCCGCAAACAGGGGGGGGGTCAGCCCCAGCATTTT.